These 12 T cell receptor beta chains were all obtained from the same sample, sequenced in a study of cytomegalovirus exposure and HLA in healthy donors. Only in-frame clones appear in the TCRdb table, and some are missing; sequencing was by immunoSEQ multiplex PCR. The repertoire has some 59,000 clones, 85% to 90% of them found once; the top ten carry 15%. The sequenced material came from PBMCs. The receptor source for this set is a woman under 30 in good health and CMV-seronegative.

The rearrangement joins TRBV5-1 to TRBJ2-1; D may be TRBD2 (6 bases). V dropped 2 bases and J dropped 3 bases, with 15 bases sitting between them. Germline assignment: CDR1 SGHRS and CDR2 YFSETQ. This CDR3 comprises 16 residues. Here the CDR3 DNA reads TGCGCCAGCAGCTTCGATCCGGGACTGCTCTACAATGAGCAGTTCTTC. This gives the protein CASSFDPGLLYNEQFF.

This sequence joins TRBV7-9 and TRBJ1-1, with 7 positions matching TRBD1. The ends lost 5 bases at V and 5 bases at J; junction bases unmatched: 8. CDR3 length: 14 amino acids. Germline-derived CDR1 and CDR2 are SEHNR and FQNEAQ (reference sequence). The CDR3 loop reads CASSPQGEGTEAFF. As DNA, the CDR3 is TGTGCCAGCAGCCCTCAGGGGGAAGGTACTGAAGCTTTCTTT.

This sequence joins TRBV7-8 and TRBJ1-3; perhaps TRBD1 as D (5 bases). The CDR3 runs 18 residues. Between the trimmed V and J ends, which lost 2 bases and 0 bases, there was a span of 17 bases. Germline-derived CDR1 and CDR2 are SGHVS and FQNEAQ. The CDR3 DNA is TGTGCCAGCAGCTTACGTTCCCAGGGTCCCCACTCTGGAAACACCATATATTTT. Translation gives CASSLRSQGPHSGNTIYF.

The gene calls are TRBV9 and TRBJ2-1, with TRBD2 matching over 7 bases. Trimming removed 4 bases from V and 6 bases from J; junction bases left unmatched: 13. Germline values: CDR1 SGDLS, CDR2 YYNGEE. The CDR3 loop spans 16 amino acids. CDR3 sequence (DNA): TGTGCCAGCAGCCCCCGGGGTCCGGGAGGAGCCAATGAGCAGTTCTTC. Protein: CASSPRGPGGANEQFF.

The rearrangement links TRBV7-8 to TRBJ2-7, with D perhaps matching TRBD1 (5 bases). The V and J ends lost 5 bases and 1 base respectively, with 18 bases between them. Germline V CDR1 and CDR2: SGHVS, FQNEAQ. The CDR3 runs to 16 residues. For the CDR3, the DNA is TGTGCCAGCAGCGTCCAGGGCAGGGCTTCTTCCTACGAGCAGTACTTC. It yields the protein CASSVQGRASSYEQYF.

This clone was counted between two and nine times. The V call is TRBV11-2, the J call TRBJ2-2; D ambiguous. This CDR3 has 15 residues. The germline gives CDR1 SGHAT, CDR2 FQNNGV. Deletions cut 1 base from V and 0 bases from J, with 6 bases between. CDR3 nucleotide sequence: TGTGCCAGCAGCTTAGGCTCAGCGAACACCGGGGAGCTGTTTTTT. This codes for CASSLGSANTGELFF.

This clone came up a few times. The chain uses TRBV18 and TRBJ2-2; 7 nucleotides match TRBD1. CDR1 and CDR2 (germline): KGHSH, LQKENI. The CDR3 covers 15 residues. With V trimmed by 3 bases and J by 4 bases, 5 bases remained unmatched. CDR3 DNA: TGTGCCAGCTCACCTCGGACAGGCCTCACCGGGGAGCTGTTTTTT. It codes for CASSPRTGLTGELFF.

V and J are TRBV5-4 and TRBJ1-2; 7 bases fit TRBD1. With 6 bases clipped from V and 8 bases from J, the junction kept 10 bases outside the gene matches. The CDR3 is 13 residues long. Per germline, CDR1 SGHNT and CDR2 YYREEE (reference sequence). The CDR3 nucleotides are TGTGCCAGCACCGACAGGGAAAGTTTGGGCTACACCTTC. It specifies CASTDRESLGYTF.

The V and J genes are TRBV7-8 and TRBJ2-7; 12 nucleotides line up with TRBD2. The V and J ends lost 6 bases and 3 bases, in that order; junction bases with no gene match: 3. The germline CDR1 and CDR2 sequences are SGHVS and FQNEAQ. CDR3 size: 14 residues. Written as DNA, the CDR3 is TGTGCCAGCAGTTCGACTAGCGGGAGCTACGAGCAGTACTTC. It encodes CASSSTSGSYEQYF.

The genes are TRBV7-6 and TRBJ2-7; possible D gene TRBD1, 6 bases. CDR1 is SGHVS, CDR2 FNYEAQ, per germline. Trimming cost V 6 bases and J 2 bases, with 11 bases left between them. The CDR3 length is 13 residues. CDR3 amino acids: CASSTGTPYEQYF. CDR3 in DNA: TGTGCCAGCAGTACCGGGACACCCTACGAGCAGTACTTC.

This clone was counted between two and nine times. The CDR3 region has the DNA TGTGCCAGCTCACAACAGGGAGACTATGGCTACACCTTC. This translates into CASSQQGDYGYTF. The chain is built from TRBV18 and TRBJ1-2; possible D gene TRBD1, 6 bases. The CDR3 runs 13 residues. Germline V gene sequence: CDR1 KGHSH, CDR2 LQKENI. With 4 bases removed from V and 3 bases from J, the gap between germline ends came to 9 bases.

CDR3 region: CASRRTSIFTDTQYF. The CDR3, as DNA: TGTGCCAGCAGGCGGACTAGCATCTTCACAGATACGCAGTATTTT. The V and J genes are TRBV28 and TRBJ2-3, with 8 bases matching TRBD2. The junction had 7 bases not matched to a gene; V was cut back by 6 bases and J by 2 bases. The germline V gene has CDR1 MDHEN and CDR2 SYDVKM. The CDR3 totals 15 residues. Together with reference TRBV28 and TRBJ2-3, the CDR3 gives the full variable domain: DVKVTQSSRYLVKRTGEKVFLECVQDMDHENMFWYRQDPGLGLRLIYFSYDVKMKEKGDIPEGYSVSREKKERFSLILESASTNQTSMYLCASRRTSIFTDTQYFGPGTRLTVL.